This record concerns one T cell receptor beta chain sequence. This specimen comes from a study of blood T cell repertoires in COVID-19. The CDR3 contains 17 residues. Germline CDR1 KGHDR, CDR2 SFDVKD. V was pared by 0 bases and J by 3 bases, with 15 bases between. In the study's own analysis: The authors estimated nucleated cell counts from reference gene primer amplification. Data came from immunoSEQ multiplex PCR; TCRdb stores just in-frame clones and leaves some out. The V and J calls and clone size were taken over from that table, and D and trimming were inferred from the DNA. The sample records fewer than 300,000 clones, 82% being singletons.

Sequencing was done on a sample of peripheral blood. The clonotype comes from a young woman with acute or convalescent COVID-19. This rearrangement joins TRBV24-1 to TRBJ2-3; the D gene is possibly TRBD2 (6 bases). CDR3 residues: CATSDLQESGLTDTQYF. The CDR3 coding sequence is TGTGCCACCAGTGATTTGCAAGAGAGCGGGCTAACAGATACGCAGTATTTT.